The 19 T cell receptor beta chains below were found in one sample sequenced in a study of blood T cell repertoires in COVID-19. Profiled with immunoSEQ multiplex PCR; TCRdb holds only in-frame clones, not every one. Among 250,000 to 300,000 clones listed, around four fifths were seen once. The sequencing sample was made of peripheral blood. The receptors come from a man aged 60 to 75 who had recovered from COVID-19.

This clone came up once. The rearrangement joins TRBV28 to TRBJ2-2; D may be TRBD1 (5 bases). There are 13 residues in the CDR3. The V gene's germline CDR1 is MDHEN and CDR2 SYDVKM. V gave up 3 bases and J gave up 6 bases, with 8 bases separating them. The DNA of the CDR3 is TGTGCCAGCAGTTTGCTAGGGGCCGGGGAGCTGTTTTTT. Residues: CASSLLGAGELFF.

The chain uses TRBV5-1 and TRBJ1-4; D possibly corresponds to TRBD1 (5 bases). Germline V gene lookup returns CDR1 SGHRS and CDR2 YFSETQ. Trimming took 0 bases from V and 5 from J, leaving 8 bases between them. This CDR3 spans 14 amino acids. The CDR3: CASSLETGNEKLFF. The CDR3 nucleotides are TGCGCCAGCAGCTTGGAAACAGGCAATGAAAAACTGTTTTTT.

The CDR3 DNA reads as TGTGCCTTGGGGGGGCTGGGAGATACGCAGTATTTT. Protein product: CALGGLGDTQYF. The rearrangement uses TRBV30 and TRBJ2-3, with D possibly matching TRBD2 (7 bases). With 7 bases removed from V and 5 bases from J, the gap between germline ends came to 13 bases. CDR1 is GTSNPN and CDR2 is SVGIG in the germline V gene (reference sequence). This CDR3 contains 12 residues.

The V gene is TRBV28, the J gene TRBJ1-2; TRBD1 aligns across 8 bases. V trimming: 2 bases; J trimming: 7 bases; junction bases outside the gene matches: 6. The length of the CDR3 is 14 residues. Germline-derived CDR1 and CDR2 are MDHEN and SYDVKM. The CDR3 loop reads CASSLNGRGPGYTF. The CDR3 coding sequence is TGTGCCAGCAGTTTAAATGGCAGGGGGCCTGGCTACACCTTC.

This chain links TRBV6-5 with TRBJ1-2, with D perhaps TRBD1 (6 bases). Deletions cut 0 bases from V and 1 base from J, with 9 bases between. The CDR3 is 15 amino acids. The germline V gene has CDR1 MNHEY and CDR2 SVGAGI. The CDR3 coding sequence is TGTGCCAGCAGTTACTCGGGACAAAGTAACTATGGCTACACCTTC. Translated, it gives CASSYSGQSNYGYTF.

The chain has TRBV6-4 and TRBJ2-1; D not resolved. CDR1 is MRHNA and CDR2 is SNTAGT in the germline V gene. Trimming left V 4 bases short and J 5 bases short, with 9 bases between. The CDR3 loop spans 13 amino acids. CDR3: CASSAAFHNEQFF. CDR3 DNA sequence: TGTGCCAGCAGTGCCGCGTTTCACAATGAGCAGTTCTTC.

Only a few counts were recorded for this clone. The chain combines TRBV28 with TRBJ1-5, with a possible D match to TRBD1 (5 bases). V lost 3 bases and J 2 bases, leaving 11 bases between the germline ends. This CDR3 spans 15 amino acids. Germline CDR1 is MDHEN and CDR2 is SYDVKM. The CDR3 here is CASSLGGAGNQPQHF. CDR3 in DNA: TGTGCCAGCAGTTTGGGAGGGGCTGGCAATCAGCCCCAGCATTTT.

V usage is TRBV30 and J usage is TRBJ1-2; no definite D call. V lost 7 bases and J lost 5, with 11 bases in between. The CDR3 runs to 11 residues. Germline V gene data show CDR1 as GTSNPN and CDR2 as SVGIG (reference sequence). The CDR3 nucleotides are TGTGCCTTCCGCGCGGGGTATGGCTACACCTTC. It specifies CAFRAGYGYTF.

This clone was observed at least ten times. The chain combines TRBV5-1 with TRBJ2-1; no definite D call. The germline V gene has CDR1 SGHRS and CDR2 YFSETQ. Trimming took off 0 bases at V and 7 bases at J, with 14 bases between the two ends. The CDR3 length is 15 residues. CDR3 in DNA: TGCGCCAGCAGCTTGGCCCCGGAGCCTAGGAATGAGCAGTTCTTC. This gives the protein CASSLAPEPRNEQFF.

The chain links TRBV30 to TRBJ2-1; 14 bases align to TRBD2. There are 12 residues in the CDR3. Germline trimming cut 8 bases from V and 15 bases from J; bases unmatched to any gene: 9. Germline CDR1 is GTSNPN and CDR2 is SVGIG (reference sequence). The CDR3 region has the DNA TGTGCCGGAAGACTAGCGGGGGGGGTTCTGTTCTTC. Its protein product is CAGRLAGGVLFF.

The chain combines TRBV28 with TRBJ1-5, with D possibly being TRBD1 (6 bases). This CDR3 has 14 residues. V was cut by 2 bases and J by 8 bases, with 13 bases left in between. Germline values: CDR1 MDHEN, CDR2 SYDVKM. The CDR3 DNA reads as TGTGCCAGCAGTTTAACGGGGGGCTGGGAGCCCCAGCATTTT. Its translation: CASSLTGGWEPQHF.

This chain connects TRBV24-1 to TRBJ2-5; 9 nucleotides match TRBD1. There are 15 residues in the CDR3. CDR1 and CDR2 (germline): KGHDR, SFDVKD. J gave up 4 bases and V 3 bases, and 5 bases lay outside the gene matches. Here the CDR3 reads CATSDAGTGRETQYF. CDR3 nucleotide sequence: TGTGCCACCAGTGATGCCGGGACAGGGCGAGAGACCCAGTACTTC.

This clone came up a few times. The chain joins TRBV20-1 to TRBJ2-7; no firm D call. Trimming removed 2 bases from V and 4 bases from J, with 6 bases in between. CDR1 is DFQATT and CDR2 is SNEGSKA in the germline V gene (reference sequence). The CDR3 contains 11 residues. The CDR3 here is CSARQVYEQYF. DNA of the CDR3: TGCAGTGCTAGACAGGTTTACGAGCAGTACTTC.

This clone appeared once. V gene TRBV28 combines with J gene TRBJ2-4; the D is unclear. Germline loops: CDR1 MDHEN, CDR2 SYDVKM. V was pared by 5 bases and J by 2 bases, with 16 bases between. The CDR3 spans 16 residues. The CDR3 reads CASSPPIFRTKNIQYF. The CDR3 bases are TGTGCCAGCAGTCCTCCAATCTTCAGGACCAAAAACATTCAGTACTTC.

Only a few counts were recorded for this clone. The chain carries TRBV29-1 and TRBJ2-7; a weak D match, TRBD1 (5 bases). Trimming stripped 1 base from V and 13 bases from J, with 17 bases between. Germline V gene lookup returns CDR1 SQVTM and CDR2 ANQGSEA. CDR3 size: 12 residues. Here the CDR3 DNA reads TGCAGCGTTGAAGTCTCGGACACCTTGCAATACTTC. This gives the protein CSVEVSDTLQYF.

The chain combines TRBV11-3 with TRBJ2-3, with D perhaps TRBD1 (6 bases). V gave up 5 bases and J gave up 0 bases, with 9 bases separating them. Germline V gene data show CDR1 as SGHNT and CDR2 as YENEEA. The CDR3 extends over 14 amino acids. CDR3 coding DNA: TGTGCCAGCAGCCAAGGACAGAGCACAGATACGCAGTATTTT. This translates into CASSQGQSTDTQYF.

The rearrangement uses TRBV28 and TRBJ1-5; possible D gene TRBD1, 6 bases. CDR3 size: 16 residues. Deletions cut 0 bases from V and 2 bases from J, with 11 bases between. CDR1 is MDHEN and CDR2 is SYDVKM in the germline V gene. The CDR3 DNA reads TGTGCCAGCAGTTTATGGACAGGTTTTGGCAATCAGCCCCAGCATTTT. Its protein is CASSLWTGFGNQPQHF. Supplemented by reference TRBV28 and TRBJ1-5, the full variable domain reads DVKVTQSSRYLVKRTGEKVFLECVQDMDHENMFWYRQDPGLGLRLIYFSYDVKMKEKGDIPEGYSVSREKKERFSLILESASTNQTSMYLCASSLWTGFGNQPQHFGDGTRLSIL.

V gene TRBV6-6 combines with J gene TRBJ1-2; 10 nucleotides match TRBD1. The germline V gene has CDR1 MNHNY and CDR2 SVGAGI (reference sequence). J was trimmed by 0 bases and V by 6 bases; bases with no gene match: 4. The CDR3 length is 15 residues. The CDR3 loop reads CASRVGQGTNYGYTF. The DNA of the CDR3 is TGTGCCAGCAGGGTGGGACAGGGGACTAACTATGGCTACACCTTC.

The V call is TRBV5-4, the J call TRBJ1-2; TRBD1 aligns across 7 bases. Losses at the gene ends were 6 bases for V and 4 bases for J; bases not matched to a gene: 9. Germline V gene data show CDR1 as SGHNT and CDR2 as YYREEE (reference sequence). The CDR3 spans 14 residues. Here the CDR3 reads CASTTRGQIYGYTF. CDR3 coding DNA: TGTGCCAGCACTACCCGGGGACAGATCTATGGCTACACCTTC.